The 31 T cell receptor beta chains given below trace back to one sample, sequenced in a study of cytomegalovirus exposure and HLA in healthy donors. Both 60 Vbeta primers and 13 Jbeta primers went into the PCR. This table comes from immunoSEQ multiplex PCR, and its TCRdb copy is limited to in-frame clones, with some not included. This repertoire shows about 150,000 clones, more than 75% found once; its top ten account for 2.3%. The sample comprised PBMCs. The receptors shown here come from a woman aged 18-35 years in good health and CMV-seronegative.

V usage is TRBV18 and J usage is TRBJ1-5, with 8 nucleotides matching TRBD1. This CDR3 is 13 amino acids long. Unmatched junction bases numbered 8, after V lost 11 bases and J lost 5 bases. CDR1 and CDR2 (germline): KGHSH, LQKENI. The CDR3 coding sequence is TGTGCCGCGAGCCAGGGGGCTGATCAGCCCCAGCATTTT. This encodes CAASQGADQPQHF.

This sequence joins TRBV18 and TRBJ2-2; no reliable D call. V was pared by 3 bases and J by 5 bases, with 10 bases between. The germline V gene has CDR1 KGHSH and CDR2 LQKENI. The CDR3 loop spans 14 amino acids. This CDR3 reads CASSPRSGTGELFF. For the CDR3, the DNA is TGTGCCAGCTCACCCCGGTCGGGTACCGGGGAGCTGTTTTTT. Full variable domain (remainder filled in from reference TRBV18 and TRBJ2-2): NAGVMQNPRHLVRRRGQEARLRCSPMKGHSHVYWYRQLPEEGLKFMVYLQKENIIDESGMPKERFSAEFPKEGPSILRIQQVVRGDSAAYFCASSPRSGTGELFFGEGSRLTVL.

V and J are TRBV9 and TRBJ2-2, with TRBD1 identical over 7 bases. V trimming: 4 bases; J trimming: 6 bases; junction bases outside the gene matches: 6. The CDR3 length is 14 residues. The germline gives CDR1 SGDLS, CDR2 YYNGEE. The CDR3 loop is CASSKRDSAGELFF. Here the CDR3 DNA reads TGTGCCAGCAGCAAGAGGGACAGCGCCGGGGAGCTGTTTTTT.

V and J are TRBV28 and TRBJ1-5; D is ambiguous. Germline V gene data show CDR1 as MDHEN and CDR2 as SYDVKM. This CDR3 contains 12 residues. Trimming removed 6 bases from V and 6 bases from J, with 9 bases in between. The CDR3 loop reads CASSSSGQPQHF. The CDR3 DNA is TGTGCCAGCAGCAGTAGCGGTCAGCCCCAGCATTTT.

The V and J genes are TRBV21-1 and TRBJ2-7; the table's D gene call, TRBD1, was not cross checked with the DNA. TRBV21-1 is assigned pseudogene status. CDR3 length: 15 residues. The CDR3 loop is CASTVPGQGMYEQYF. DNA for the CDR3: TGTGCCAGCACGGTTCCCGGACAGGGGATGTACGAGCAGTACTTC.

This rearrangement joins TRBV6-6 to TRBJ2-3; 7 positions match TRBD1. CDR3 length: 14 amino acids. The V gene's germline CDR1 is MNHNY and CDR2 SVGAGI (reference sequence). V was clipped by 2 bases and J by 6 bases; unmatched bases: 5. The CDR3 coding sequence is TGTGCCAGCAGTTACGACAGGGTAGGGGATACGCAGTATTTT. This translates into CASSYDRVGDTQYF.

This chain links TRBV6-6 with TRBJ2-5; 9 bases agree with TRBD2. The J call could be wrong; TRBJ2-7 is a better fit for the DNA end. The germline V gene encodes CDR1 MNHNY and CDR2 SVGAGI (reference sequence). There are 13 residues in the CDR3. CDR3: CATQAGGSYEQYF. CDR3 in DNA: TGTGCCACCCAAGCGGGAGGAAGCTACGAGCAGTACTTC.

This chain links TRBV13 with TRBJ2-7, with 14 bases fitting TRBD2. Looked up from germline, CDR1 is PRHDT and CDR2 is FYEKMQ (reference sequence). V lost 4 bases and J lost 0; bases outside the gene matches: 5. The CDR3 has 17 amino acids. CDR3 region: CASSSTSGGGSSYEQYF. CDR3 coding DNA: TGTGCCAGCAGCTCGACTAGCGGGGGGGGGAGCTCCTACGAGCAGTACTTC.

This chain links TRBV5-1 with TRBJ1-4; the match to TRBD1 covers 8 bases. The CDR3 has 17 amino acids. V lost 0 bases to trimming and J lost 7 bases; unmatched junction nucleotides: 11. Germline V gene data show CDR1 as SGHRS and CDR2 as YFSETQ. This chain's CDR3 is CASSLAGSTGVGEKLFF. CDR3 DNA sequence: TGCGCCAGCAGCTTGGCCGGTTCGACAGGGGTTGGTGAAAAACTGTTTTTT. Full variable domain (missing parts from reference TRBV5-1 and TRBJ1-4): KAGVTQTPRYLIKTRGQQVTLSCSPISGHRSVSWYQQTPGQGLQFLFEYFSETQRNKGNFPGRFSGRQFSNSRSEMNVSTLELGDSALYLCASSLAGSTGVGEKLFFGSGTQLSVL.

This chain links TRBV19 with TRBJ2-3, with 11 bases identical to TRBD2. Germline CDR1 is LNHDA and CDR2 is SQIVND (reference sequence). Trimming took 5 bases from V and 5 from J; bases not matched to a gene: 15. The CDR3 sequence is 18 residues long. DNA of the CDR3: TGTGCCAGTAGTCCATTCGCTAGCGGGGGGACACGACGAGATACGCAGTATTTT. Its translation is CASSPFASGGTRRDTQYF. The full variable domain, rest sourced from reference TRBV19 and TRBJ2-3, is DGGITQSPKYLFRKEGQNVTLSCEQNLNHDAMYWYRQDPGQGLRLIYYSQIVNDFQKGDIAEGYSVSREKKESFPLTVTSAQKNPTAFYLCASSPFASGGTRRDTQYFGPGTRLTVL.

The V gene is TRBV18, the J gene TRBJ1-5; D is undetermined. This CDR3 spans 14 amino acids. Germline-derived CDR1 and CDR2 are KGHSH and LQKENI. The V gene lost 2 bases and the J gene lost 5 bases, with 10 bases spanning the gap. CDR3 in DNA: TGTGCCAGCTCACCAGGTCTAAGCGATCAGCCCCAGCATTTT. Its protein is CASSPGLSDQPQHF. Full variable domain (missing parts from reference TRBV18 and TRBJ1-5): NAGVMQNPRHLVRRRGQEARLRCSPMKGHSHVYWYRQLPEEGLKFMVYLQKENIIDESGMPKERFSAEFPKEGPSILRIQQVVRGDSAAYFCASSPGLSDQPQHFGDGTRLSIL.

The J gene is TRBJ2-1, the V gene TRBV13, with 9 bases fitting TRBD2. Per germline, CDR1 PRHDT and CDR2 FYEKMQ (reference sequence). The CDR3 is made up of 15 amino acids. The V gene end was trimmed by 0 bases and the J gene end by 3 bases; junction bases not matched to a gene: 0. The CDR3 is CASSLGTSGYNEQFF. The CDR3 DNA sequence: TGTGCCAGCAGCTTAGGGACTAGCGGCTACAATGAGCAGTTCTTC.

This chain uses TRBV7-2 with TRBJ2-1; D is possibly TRBD2 (6 bases). The CDR3 has 15 residues. The V gene's germline CDR1 is SGHTA and CDR2 FQGNSA. Trimming shortened V by 1 base and J by 1 base, and 8 bases separated the two germline ends. CDR3 region: CASSLGGKSYNEQFF. The CDR3 DNA follows: TGTGCCAGCAGCTTAGGCGGGAAATCCTACAATGAGCAGTTCTTC.

The rearrangement joins TRBV4-2 to TRBJ2-7; TRBD2 matches 10 bases. Germline V gene data show CDR1 as LGHNA and CDR2 as YNFKEQ. Germline trimming cut 3 bases from V and 2 bases from J; bases unmatched to any gene: 10. This CDR3 contains 17 residues. CDR3 DNA sequence: TGTGCCAGCAGCCACCAGGCGGGAACTAGCGGGACCTACGAGCAGTACTTC. Translating it yields CASSHQAGTSGTYEQYF.

This chain links TRBV10-3 with TRBJ1-4; 8 bases match TRBD1. Germline CDR1 is ENHRY and CDR2 is SYGVKD. Trimming at V came to 10 bases and at J to 3 bases, leaving 4 bases not matched to a gene. The CDR3 runs 13 residues. CDR3 sequence: CASTGGANEKLFF. The CDR3 nucleotides read TGTGCCAGCACAGGGGGAGCTAATGAAAAACTGTTTTTT.

V is TRBV18 and J is TRBJ2-3, with a tentative D call TRBD1 (5 bases). Germline CDR1 and CDR2: KGHSH and LQKENI. Trimming removed 2 bases at V and 0 bases at J, with 9 bases between. This CDR3 is built from 15 residues. CDR3 sequence (DNA): TGTGCCAGCTCACCATGGGCAGGGAGCACAGATACGCAGTATTTT. Residues: CASSPWAGSTDTQYF.

V gene TRBV2 combines with J gene TRBJ2-5, with a weak D call TRBD2 (5 bases). Germline loops: CDR1 SNHLY, CDR2 FYNNEI. The CDR3 is 14 residues long. Trimming removed 5 bases at V and 5 bases at J, with 15 bases between. The CDR3 sequence: CASSMTGIAETQYF. In nucleotides, the CDR3 is TGTGCCAGCAGTATGACGGGGATCGCGGAGACCCAGTACTTC.

The chain joins TRBV5-8 to TRBJ1-4; 9 bases map to TRBD1. This CDR3 contains 16 residues. Germline CDR1 reads SGHTS; CDR2 reads YDEGEE. V shed 4 bases, J shed 8 bases, and the junction held 12 bases outside the gene matches. CDR3 DNA sequence: TGTGCCAGCAGCCCCAAAACAGGGGGCGTCCCCGAAAAACTGTTTTTT. Protein sequence: CASSPKTGGVPEKLFF.

This clone appeared a single time. The chain carries TRBV6-1 and TRBJ2-5, with D maybe TRBD1 (6 bases). Germline assignment: CDR1 MNHNS and CDR2 SASEGT. Trimming cost V 4 bases and J 2 bases, with 17 bases left between them. The CDR3 consists of 16 residues. CDR3: CASSVRGKGTQETQYF. The CDR3, as DNA: TGTGCCAGCAGTGTGAGGGGGAAGGGAACTCAAGAGACCCAGTACTTC.

This clone appeared once. J is TRBJ2-3 and V is TRBV28; D gene uncertain. Germline assignment: CDR1 MDHEN and CDR2 SYDVKM. Trimming pared 7 bases from V and 3 bases from J, leaving 8 bases between. The length of the CDR3 is 12 residues. In DNA form, the CDR3 reads TGTGCCAGCACCCACTCTACAGATACGCAGTATTTT. Its translation is CASTHSTDTQYF.

This chain connects TRBV6-5 to TRBJ1-4, with no clear D. Trimming left V 0 bases short and J 5 bases short, with 10 bases between. CDR1 and CDR2 (germline): MNHEY, SVGAGI. The CDR3 covers 15 residues. The CDR3 coding sequence is TGTGCCAGCAGTTACTCGTGGGCAAAGAATGAAAAACTGTTTTTT. It specifies CASSYSWAKNEKLFF.

This sequence joins TRBV9 and TRBJ2-5; no clear D gene. The germline V and J ends were trimmed by 0 bases and 4 bases, with 16 bases remaining between them. The CDR3 extends over 16 amino acids. Germline CDR1 reads SGDLS; CDR2 reads YYNGEE. The CDR3 loop reads CASSVAPNNPGETQYF. In nucleotides, the CDR3 is TGTGCCAGCAGCGTAGCTCCAAATAATCCCGGAGAGACCCAGTACTTC.

The CDR3 region is CASSSPNSADTQYF. The CDR3, as DNA: TGTGCCAGCAGTTCCCCCAATTCGGCAGATACGCAGTATTTT. The J gene is TRBJ2-3, the V gene TRBV28; unclear D gene. V shed 4 bases and J shed 4 bases, with 12 bases lying between them. The CDR3 runs 14 residues. CDR1 is MDHEN and CDR2 is SYDVKM in the germline V gene.

The rearrangement uses TRBV13 and TRBJ2-5; the match to TRBD1 covers 9 bases. Germline CDR1 PRHDT, CDR2 FYEKMQ (reference sequence). V gave up 0 bases and J gave up 5 bases; unmatched junction bases: 4. This CDR3 comprises 15 residues. CDR3: CASSLGGQGSETQYF. In nucleotides, the CDR3 is TGTGCCAGCAGCTTAGGGGGACAGGGCTCGGAGACCCAGTACTTC.

This rearrangement joins TRBV9 to TRBJ2-2, with D possibly TRBD1 on 6 matching bases. V was pared by 0 bases and J by 6 bases, with 21 bases between. The V gene's germline CDR1 is SGDLS and CDR2 YYNGEE. The CDR3 consists of 18 residues. CDR3 nucleotides: TGTGCCAGCAGCGTAGGCTCCTCAGGGGTGTTTAGTTCCGGGGAGCTGTTTTTT. Translated, it gives CASSVGSSGVFSSGELFF.

V gene TRBV5-1 combines with J gene TRBJ1-5; the match to TRBD1 covers 9 bases. Per germline, CDR1 SGHRS and CDR2 YFSETQ. Unmatched junction bases numbered 5, after V lost 3 bases and J lost 7 bases. CDR3 size: 14 residues. CDR3 loop: CASSYWTGDQPQHF. The CDR3, as DNA: TGCGCCAGCAGCTACTGGACAGGGGACCAGCCCCAGCATTTT.

The chain combines TRBV2 with TRBJ1-1, with D possibly matching TRBD1 (5 bases). The CDR3 has 14 residues. V dropped 4 bases and J dropped 5 bases, with 14 bases sitting between them. CDR1 SNHLY and CDR2 FYNNEI come from the germline V gene. The CDR3 nucleotides read TGTGCCAGCAGTGTTGGGACTCTGATGACTGAAGCTTTCTTT. It codes for CASSVGTLMTEAFF.

This clone was seen a few times. The CDR3 bases are TGTGCCAGTACCCAGACAGCGATGAACACTGAAGCTTTCTTT. Residues: CASTQTAMNTEAFF. The chain recombines TRBV19 with TRBJ1-1; D might be TRBD1 (5 bases). The CDR3 extends over 14 amino acids. The V gene's germline CDR1 is LNHDA and CDR2 SQIVND (reference sequence). Trimming cost V 7 bases and J 0 bases, with 12 bases left between them.

V usage is TRBV28 and J usage is TRBJ1-2, with a weak D call TRBD1 (6 bases). Trimming left V 3 bases short and J 7 bases short, with 18 bases between. The CDR3 sequence is 15 residues long. In germline, CDR1 is MDHEN, CDR2 SYDVKM. In DNA form, the CDR3 reads TGTGCCAGCAGTTTGCCCATGGAGAACAGGGTTGGCTACACCTTC. Residues: CASSLPMENRVGYTF.

The J gene is TRBJ2-7, the V gene TRBV25-1; TRBD1 matches 12 bases. CDR3 length equals 17 residues. J was trimmed by 2 bases and V by 4 bases; bases with no gene match: 9. The germline gives CDR1 MGHDK, CDR2 SYGVNS. The CDR3 bases are TGTGCCAGCAGTGGGGACAGGGGGCGCGAGATCGCCTACGAGCAGTACTTC. Protein sequence: CASSGDRGREIAYEQYF.

The genes are TRBV7-2 and TRBJ2-7; 12 bases are a match to TRBD2. The germline gives CDR1 SGHTA, CDR2 FQGNSA. The CDR3 sequence is 18 residues long. V gave up 6 bases and J gave up 0 bases; unmatched junction bases: 12. The CDR3 here is CASSSIFGLAGHSYEQYF. CDR3 nucleotide sequence: TGTGCCAGCAGTTCAATTTTCGGACTAGCGGGACACTCCTACGAGCAGTACTTC.